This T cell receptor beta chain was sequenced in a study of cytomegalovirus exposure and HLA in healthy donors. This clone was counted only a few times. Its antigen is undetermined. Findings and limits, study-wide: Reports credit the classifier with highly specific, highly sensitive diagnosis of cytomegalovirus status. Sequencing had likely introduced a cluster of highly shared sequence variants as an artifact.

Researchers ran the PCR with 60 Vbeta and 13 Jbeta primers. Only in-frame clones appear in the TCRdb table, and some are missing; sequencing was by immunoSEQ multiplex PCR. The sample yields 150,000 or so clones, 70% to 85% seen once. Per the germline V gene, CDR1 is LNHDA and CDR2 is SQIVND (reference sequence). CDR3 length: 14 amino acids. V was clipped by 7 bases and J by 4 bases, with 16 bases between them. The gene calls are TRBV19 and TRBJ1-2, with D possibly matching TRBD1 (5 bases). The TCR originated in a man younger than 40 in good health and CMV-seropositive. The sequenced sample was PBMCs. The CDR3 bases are TGTGCCAGTAATTCCCAGGGTTCTTTCTATGGCTACACCTTC. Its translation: CASNSQGSFYGYTF.